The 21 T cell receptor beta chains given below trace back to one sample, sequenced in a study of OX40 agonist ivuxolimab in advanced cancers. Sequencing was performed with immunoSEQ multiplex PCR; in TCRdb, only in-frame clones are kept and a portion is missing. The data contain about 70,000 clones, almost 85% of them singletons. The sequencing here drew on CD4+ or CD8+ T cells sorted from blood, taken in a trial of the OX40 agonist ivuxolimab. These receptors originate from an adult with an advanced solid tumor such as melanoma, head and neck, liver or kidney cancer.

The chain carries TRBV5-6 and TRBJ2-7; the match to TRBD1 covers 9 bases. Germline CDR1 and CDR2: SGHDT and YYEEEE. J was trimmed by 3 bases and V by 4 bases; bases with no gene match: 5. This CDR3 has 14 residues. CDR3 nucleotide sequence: TGTGCCAGCAGCCGGGACAGGGCCCTCTACGAGCAGTACTTC. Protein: CASSRDRALYEQYF.

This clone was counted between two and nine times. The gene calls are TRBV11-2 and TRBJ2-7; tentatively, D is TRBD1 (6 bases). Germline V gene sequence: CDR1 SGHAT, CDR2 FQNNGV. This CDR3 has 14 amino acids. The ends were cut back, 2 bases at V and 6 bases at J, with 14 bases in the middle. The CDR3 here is CASSLQQGLGEQYF. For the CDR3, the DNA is TGTGCCAGCAGCTTACAACAGGGTTTGGGCGAGCAGTACTTC.

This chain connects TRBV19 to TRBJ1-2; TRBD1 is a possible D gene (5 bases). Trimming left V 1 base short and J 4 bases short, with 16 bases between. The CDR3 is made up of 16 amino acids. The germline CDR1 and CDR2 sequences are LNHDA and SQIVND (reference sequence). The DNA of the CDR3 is TGTGCCAGTAGTATAGGGGGGGAGACAGACACCTATGGCTACACCTTC. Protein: CASSIGGETDTYGYTF.

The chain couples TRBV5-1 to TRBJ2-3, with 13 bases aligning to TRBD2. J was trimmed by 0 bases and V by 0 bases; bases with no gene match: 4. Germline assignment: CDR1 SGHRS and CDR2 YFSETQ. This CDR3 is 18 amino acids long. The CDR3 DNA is TGCGCCAGCAGCTTGGGGACTAGCGGGGGTCCAAGCACAGATACGCAGTATTTT. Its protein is CASSLGTSGGPSTDTQYF. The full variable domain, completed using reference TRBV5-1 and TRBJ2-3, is KAGVTQTPRYLIKTRGQQVTLSCSPISGHRSVSWYQQTPGQGLQFLFEYFSETQRNKGNFPGRFSGRQFSNSRSEMNVSTLELGDSALYLCASSLGTSGGPSTDTQYFGPGTRLTVL.

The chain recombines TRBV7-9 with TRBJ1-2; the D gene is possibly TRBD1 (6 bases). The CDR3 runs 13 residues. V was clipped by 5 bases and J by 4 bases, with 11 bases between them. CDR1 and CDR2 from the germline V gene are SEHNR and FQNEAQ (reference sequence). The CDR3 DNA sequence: TGTGCCAGCAGCAGAGGACAGAGCTATGGCTACACCTTC. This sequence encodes CASSRGQSYGYTF.

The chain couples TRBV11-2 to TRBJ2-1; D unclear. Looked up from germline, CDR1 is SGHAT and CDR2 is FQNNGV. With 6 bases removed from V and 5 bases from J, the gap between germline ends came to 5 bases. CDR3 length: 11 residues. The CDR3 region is CASSRNNEQFF. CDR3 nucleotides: TGTGCCAGCAGTAGGAACAATGAGCAGTTCTTC.

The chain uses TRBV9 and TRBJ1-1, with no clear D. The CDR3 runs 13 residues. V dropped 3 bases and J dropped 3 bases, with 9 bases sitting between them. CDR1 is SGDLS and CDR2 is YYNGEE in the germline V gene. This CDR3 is CASSAYTYTEAFF. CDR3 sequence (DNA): TGTGCCAGCAGCGCCTACACGTACACTGAAGCTTTCTTT. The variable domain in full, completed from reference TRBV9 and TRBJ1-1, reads DSGVTQTPKHLITATGQRVTLRCSPRSGDLSVYWYQQSLDQGLQFLIQYYNGEERAKGNILERFSAQQFPDLHSELNLSSLELGDSALYFCASSAYTYTEAFFGQGTRLTVV.

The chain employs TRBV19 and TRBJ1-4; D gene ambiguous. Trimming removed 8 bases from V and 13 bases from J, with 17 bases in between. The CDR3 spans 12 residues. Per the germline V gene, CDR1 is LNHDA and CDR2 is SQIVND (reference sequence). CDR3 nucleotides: TGTGCCAGTCACAATTGGACTGTAGGACTGTTTTTT. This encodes CASHNWTVGLFF.

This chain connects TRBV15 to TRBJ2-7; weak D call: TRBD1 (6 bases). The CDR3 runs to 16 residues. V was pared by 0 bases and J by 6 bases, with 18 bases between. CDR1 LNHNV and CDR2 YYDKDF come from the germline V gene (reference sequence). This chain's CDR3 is CATSRDLGQPVPEQYF. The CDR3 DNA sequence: TGTGCCACCAGCAGAGATCTAGGACAGCCTGTCCCCGAGCAGTACTTC.

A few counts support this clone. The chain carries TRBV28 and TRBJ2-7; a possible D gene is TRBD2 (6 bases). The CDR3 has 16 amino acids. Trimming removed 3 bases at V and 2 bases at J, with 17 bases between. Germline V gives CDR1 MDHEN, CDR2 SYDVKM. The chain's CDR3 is CASSLASVSPTYEQYF. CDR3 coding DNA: TGTGCCAGCAGTTTGGCTAGCGTCTCTCCAACCTACGAGCAGTACTTC.

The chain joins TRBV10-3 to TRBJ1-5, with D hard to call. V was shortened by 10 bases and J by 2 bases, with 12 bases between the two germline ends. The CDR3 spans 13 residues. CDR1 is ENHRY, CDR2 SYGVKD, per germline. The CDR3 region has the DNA TGTGCCACTCAAGAGGGTCGCAATCAGCCCCAGCATTTT. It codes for CATQEGRNQPQHF.

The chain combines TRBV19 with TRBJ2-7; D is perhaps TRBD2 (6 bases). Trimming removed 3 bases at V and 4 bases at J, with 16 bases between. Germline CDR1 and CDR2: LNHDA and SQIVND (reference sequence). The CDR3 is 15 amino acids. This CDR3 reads CASSMRGQGLYEQYF. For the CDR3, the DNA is TGTGCCAGTAGTATGCGGGGCCAGGGACTTTACGAGCAGTACTTC.

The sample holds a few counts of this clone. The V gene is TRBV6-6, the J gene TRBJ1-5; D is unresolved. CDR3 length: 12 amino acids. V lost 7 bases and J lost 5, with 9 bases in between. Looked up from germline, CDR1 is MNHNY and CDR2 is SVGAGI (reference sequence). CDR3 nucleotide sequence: TGTGCCAGCACCGGGTGGGATCAGCCCCAGCATTTT. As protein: CASTGWDQPQHF.

The CDR3 bases are TGCGCCAGCAGTTCATCCGGGGTGGCTAATGAAAAACTGTTTTTT. It yields the protein CASSSSGVANEKLFF. The chain has TRBV23-1 and TRBJ1-4; D is ambiguous. TRBV23-1 is designated an ORF whose function remains uncertain. There are 15 residues in the CDR3. Between the trimmed V and J ends, which lost 5 bases and 3 bases, there was a span of 13 bases.

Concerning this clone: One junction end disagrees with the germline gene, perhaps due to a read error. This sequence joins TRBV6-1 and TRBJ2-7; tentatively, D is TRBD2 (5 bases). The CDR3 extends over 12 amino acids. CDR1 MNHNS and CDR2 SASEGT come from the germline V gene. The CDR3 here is CASSEVGVPSHF. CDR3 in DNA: TGTGCCAGCAGTGAAGTCGGGGTCCCGTCACACTTC.

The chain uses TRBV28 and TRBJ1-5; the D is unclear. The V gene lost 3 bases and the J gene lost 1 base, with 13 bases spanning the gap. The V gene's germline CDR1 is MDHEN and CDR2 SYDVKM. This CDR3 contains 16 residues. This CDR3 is CASSLGKGQSNQPQHF. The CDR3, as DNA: TGTGCCAGCAGTTTGGGAAAAGGGCAGAGCAATCAGCCCCAGCATTTT.

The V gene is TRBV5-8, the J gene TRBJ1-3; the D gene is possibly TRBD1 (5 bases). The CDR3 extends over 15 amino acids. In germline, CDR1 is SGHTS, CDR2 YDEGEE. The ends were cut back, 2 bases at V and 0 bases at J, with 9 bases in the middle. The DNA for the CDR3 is TGTGCCAGCAGCTTAGGGACGAACTCTGGAAACACCATATATTTT. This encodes CASSLGTNSGNTIYF.

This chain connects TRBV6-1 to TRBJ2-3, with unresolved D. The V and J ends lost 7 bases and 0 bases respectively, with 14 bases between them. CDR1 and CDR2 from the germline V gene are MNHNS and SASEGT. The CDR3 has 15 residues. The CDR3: CASTLQSISTDTQYF. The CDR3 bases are TGTGCCAGCACCCTCCAGTCGATTAGCACAGATACGCAGTATTTT.

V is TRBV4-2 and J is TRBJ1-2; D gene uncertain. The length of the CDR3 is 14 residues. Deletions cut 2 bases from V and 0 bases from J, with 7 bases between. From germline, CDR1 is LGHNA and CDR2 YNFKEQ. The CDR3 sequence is CASSQPQANYGYTF. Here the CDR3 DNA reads TGTGCCAGCAGCCAACCACAAGCTAACTATGGCTACACCTTC.

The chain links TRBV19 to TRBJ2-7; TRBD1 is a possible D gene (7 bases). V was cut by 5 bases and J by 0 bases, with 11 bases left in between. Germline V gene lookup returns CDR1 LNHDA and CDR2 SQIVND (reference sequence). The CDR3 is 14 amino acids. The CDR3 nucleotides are TGTGCCAGTAGTGCGGGACAGAGCTCCTACGAGCAGTACTTC. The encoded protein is CASSAGQSSYEQYF. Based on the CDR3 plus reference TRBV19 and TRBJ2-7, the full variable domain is DGGITQSPKYLFRKEGQNVTLSCEQNLNHDAMYWYRQDPGQGLRLIYYSQIVNDFQKGDIAEGYSVSREKKESFPLTVTSAQKNPTAFYLCASSAGQSSYEQYFGPGTRLTVT.

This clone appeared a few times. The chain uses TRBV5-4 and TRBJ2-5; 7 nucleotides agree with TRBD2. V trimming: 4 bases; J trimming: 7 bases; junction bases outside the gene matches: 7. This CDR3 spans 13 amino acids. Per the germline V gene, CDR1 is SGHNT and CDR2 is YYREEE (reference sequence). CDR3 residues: CASSRSGAGTQYF. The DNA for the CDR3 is TGTGCCAGCAGCCGAAGCGGGGCCGGGACCCAGTACTTC.